This T cell receptor (beta chain) was retrieved from a study of response to subunit inactivated influenza vaccine. Germline CDR1 and CDR2: MNHEY and SVGEGT. This CDR3 is built from 13 residues. General study findings and limits: Authors suggested seasonal influenza vaccinations each recruit few new T cells.

Turning to this clonotype: Antigen unknown. An end of the junction does not agree with germline; a read error may underlie this.

TCRdb recomputed calls from the RT-PCR reads with MiXCR, one row per CDR3 protein. Found here are 650,000 to 850,000 distinct CDR3 sequences, about 14% of them singletons; the top ten hold less than 7%. The sequence came from a man between 45 and 60 years old who received an inactivated influenza vaccine. The source was PBMCs from blood, collected roughly 2 weeks before vaccination. This chain joins TRBV6-2 or TRBV6-3 and TRBJ1-1; perhaps TRBD1 as D (5 bases). CDR3 loop: CASIAGGSTKAFF. In nucleotides, the CDR3 is TGTGCCAGCATAGCGGGGGGGAGCACTAAAGCTTTCTTT.